This T cell receptor beta chain was obtained from a study of CD8 T cells in ankylosing spondylitis. Whole-study results and caveats: Earlier authors reported some of these motif variants in reactive arthritis synovial fluid and blood. Clones that were linked to disease were CD8+ and were relatively rare in peripheral blood.

This clonotype was detected many times. What it binds is not known. Quantitative 5'-RACE was performed with molecular barcodes, and it yielded the TCR beta libraries. TCRdb recomputed calls from the 5' RACE reads with MiXCR, one row per CDR3 protein. Of over 100,000 distinct CDR3 sequences in the sample, 10% to 12% were seen once. The CDR3 covers 13 residues. CDR1 is MNHNS, CDR2 SASEGT, per germline. The ends were cut back, 7 bases at V and 4 bases at J, with 13 bases in the middle. The TCR sequence derives from a female donor with ankylosing spondylitis or in good health (not recorded which). The V and J genes are TRBV6-1 and TRBJ1-1, with D hard to call. The sequencing sample was made of blood, either unsorted or a sorted T cell fraction (not recorded which). The CDR3 nucleotides read TGTGCCAGCAATGTTAGGTACGGCACTGAAGCTTTCTTT. Its protein product is CASNVRYGTEAFF.